This T cell receptor beta chain was found in a study of blood T cell repertoires in COVID-19. Study overall: Researchers got acute and convalescent COVID-19 samples from the United States, Italy and Spain.

Assay: immunoSEQ multiplex PCR; the TCRdb copy retains only in-frame clones and omits some. The data contain 250,000 to 350,000 clones, 65% to 90% of them singletons. Trimming cost V 5 bases and J 6 bases; bases outside gene matches: 2. The germline CDR1 and CDR2 sequences are SNHLY and FYNNEI. CDR3 length: 13 amino acids. Sequenced material: peripheral blood. This clonotype was sampled from a woman between 70 and 85 years old with COVID-19, enrolled during active disease. This sequence joins TRBV2 and TRBJ2-2; TRBD1 aligns across 8 bases. DNA for the CDR3: TGTGCCAGCAGTCGGACAGGGTCCGGGGAGCTGTTTTTT. Encoded protein: CASSRTGSGELFF.